This TCR beta chain comes out of a study of OX40 agonist ivuxolimab in advanced cancers. About the research overall: Three partial responders included one hepatocellular carcinoma patient and two cutaneous melanoma patients.

Libraries were prepared by immunoSEQ multiplex PCR; TCRdb keeps only in-frame clonotypes and omits some of them. The sample has over 70,000 clones, just under 90% seen once. V was shortened by 5 bases and J by 4 bases, with 9 bases between the two germline ends. There are 14 residues in the CDR3. The germline V gene has CDR1 MNHEY and CDR2 SMNVEV (reference sequence). Comment on this clone: The antigen is undetermined.

Whole-study findings and limits: On average, CD8+ T cells had more expanded clones than CD4+. The study found among the lowest clonal expansion in partial responders at 0.1-3.0 mg/kg.

Sample: CD4+ or CD8+ T cells sorted from blood, taken in a trial of the OX40 agonist ivuxolimab. The receptor was derived from an adult with an advanced solid tumor such as melanoma, head and neck, liver or kidney cancer. The V gene is TRBV27, the J gene TRBJ1-6; a weak D match, TRBD1 (6 bases). The CDR3 nucleotides are TGTGCCAGCAGTAGAACAGGGTATAATTCACCCCTCCACTTT. Protein sequence: CASSRTGYNSPLHF.